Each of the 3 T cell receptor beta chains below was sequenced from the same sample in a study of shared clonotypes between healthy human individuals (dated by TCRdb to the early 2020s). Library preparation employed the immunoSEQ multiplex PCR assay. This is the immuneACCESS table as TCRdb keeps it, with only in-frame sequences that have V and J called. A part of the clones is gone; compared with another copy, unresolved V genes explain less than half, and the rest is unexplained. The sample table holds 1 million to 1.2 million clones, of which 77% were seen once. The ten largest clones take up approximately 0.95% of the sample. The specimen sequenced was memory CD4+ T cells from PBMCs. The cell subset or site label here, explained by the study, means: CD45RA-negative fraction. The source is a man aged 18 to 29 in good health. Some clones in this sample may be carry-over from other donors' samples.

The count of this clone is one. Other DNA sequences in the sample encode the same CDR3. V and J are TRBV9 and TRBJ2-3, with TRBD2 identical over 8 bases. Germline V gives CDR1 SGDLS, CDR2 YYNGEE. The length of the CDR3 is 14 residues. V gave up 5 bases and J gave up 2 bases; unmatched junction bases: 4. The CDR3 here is CASSAAGATDTQYF. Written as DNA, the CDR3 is TGTGCCAGCAGTGCAGCGGGAGCCACAGATACGCAGTATTTT.

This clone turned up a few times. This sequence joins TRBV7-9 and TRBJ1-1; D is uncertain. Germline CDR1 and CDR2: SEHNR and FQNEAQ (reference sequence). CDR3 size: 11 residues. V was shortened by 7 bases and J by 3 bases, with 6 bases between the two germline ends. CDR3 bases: TGTGCCAGCACCGCAGACACTGAAGCTTTCTTT. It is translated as CASTADTEAFF.

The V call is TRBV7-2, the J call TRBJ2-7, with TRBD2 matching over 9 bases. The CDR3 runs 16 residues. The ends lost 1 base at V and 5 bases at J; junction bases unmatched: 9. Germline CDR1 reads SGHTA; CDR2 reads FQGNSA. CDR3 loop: CASSLGLGVAGDEQYF. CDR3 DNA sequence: TGTGCCAGCAGCTTAGGGCTAGGGGTAGCGGGAGACGAGCAGTACTTC.